The rows below give T cell receptor beta chains drawn from one sample of a study of T cells after yellow fever vaccination. TCRdb independently ran MiXCR on the 5' RACE reads; one entry per CDR3 protein. Among a few hundred thousand distinct CDR3 sequences listed, 15% to 20% were seen once. The input for sequencing was PBMCs, taken before the yellow fever booster vaccination. Receptor source: a man aged 18 to 29 who received the YFV17D yellow fever vaccine. CDR3s include the opening cysteine and the closing phenylalanine or tryptophan. Fields, in order: clone size, D gene, V gene, CDR3 protein. The D gene is left open where the match is weak. Clone size is stated in some rows and not others, as once, few, many or a class when expanded.

NA	NA	TRBV4-2	CASSQEFGTSNTGELFF
NA	TRBD1	TRBV6-5	CASSGPGQRTQYF
NA	NA	TRBV12-3/TRBV12-4	CASSLGGNTNTEAFF
few	TRBD2	TRBV27	CASSFATSDSEQFF
few	NA	TRBV7-2	CASSLKGGPKNIQYF
few	TRBD1	TRBV6-1	CASSRQGEGYTF
NA	NA	TRBV18	CASSPPPRLGNQPQHF
NA	NA	TRBV20-1	CSARVIGHSNQPQHF
NA	NA	TRBV7-3	CASSSTGADTQYF
NA	TRBD2	TRBV10-2	CASRQGTSGGTSTDTQYF
few	TRBD1	TRBV4-1	CASGAIGGATTNEKLFF
few	NA	TRBV7-9	CASSPSGRGYGYTF
NA	TRBD1	TRBV7-9	CASSLGGRGGSNTEAFF
NA	NA	TRBV4-3	CASSQEWQSNEKLFF
NA	NA	TRBV11-1	CASSGTSDYGYTF
NA	NA	TRBV7-3	CASKGSWGGELFF
NA	TRBD1	TRBV4-1	CASSQEAGQGAEAFF
many	NA	TRBV4-3	CASSRDEGYEQYF
NA	NA	TRBV28	CASSLEHPPQHF
NA	NA	TRBV5-1	CASSTGTASTNEKLFF
NA	NA	TRBV7-9	CASSLRDPDNSPLHF
few	NA	TRBV7-9	CASSLLHPYEQYF
NA	NA	TRBV7-2	CASSRPPGGQDEQFF
few	NA	TRBV7-8	CASSLHPLNEKLFF
NA	NA	TRBV11-2	CASSLQDNTGELFF
few	TRBD1	TRBV9	CASSEDRGKGDTQYF
NA	NA	TRBV12-3/TRBV12-4	CASSFRGRGEQYF
NA	TRBD1	TRBV29-1	CSVDGQGSKETQYF
few	NA	TRBV5-6	CASSLLTGPSNQPQHF
NA	TRBD1	TRBV27	CASSPLGQASSYEQYF
NA	NA	TRBV29-1	CSVGSNTGELFF
NA	NA	TRBV10-3	CAISGRDSYNEQFF
NA	NA	TRBV10-3	CAISEELGRTEAFF
few	TRBD1	TRBV3-1	CASSFPGQGSEEAFF
many	NA	TRBV28	CAAWRDGSYEQYF
NA	TRBD1	TRBV11-1	CASSLVGTGGYNEQFF